This T cell receptor beta chain appears in the sequencing data of a study of blood T cell repertoires in COVID-19. Study at large: Donors in the United States, Italy and Spain gave samples during acute or convalescent COVID-19. Sources were T cells, B-cell-depleted T cells, or PBMCs; the material itself was cDNA or gDNA.

The CDR3 totals 17 residues. The V segment lost 0 bases and the J segment 2 bases; nucleotides outside the gene matches: 9. Germline CDR1 and CDR2: SGHDT and YYEEEE. Methods used by the authors: Quantification of nucleated cells was approximated via reference gene primer amplification. Profiling relied on immunoSEQ multiplex PCR, and the TCRdb table lists in-frame clones only, not all of them. V and J calls and clone size are copied from that table; D and trimming were computed from the DNA. The repertoire includes about 76,000 clones, 75% to 90% of them detected once, and roughly 27% sits in the top ten.

The receptor was derived from a human donor in a cohort sampled during active COVID-19. Input material: peripheral blood. The chain recombines TRBV5-6 with TRBJ2-3; 7 bases are a match to TRBD2. DNA for the CDR3: TGTGCCAGCAGCTTGGAGGTGGGACTAACTGCCACAGATACGCAGTATTTT. This translates into CASSLEVGLTATDTQYF.